Listed here is a single TCR beta chain. The antigen this receptor binds is unknown. No much larger clonotype is one base removed from it; base qualities were not supplied. This entry belongs to a study of control samples from healthy donors and cancer patients (dated by TCRdb to the early 2020s). Library preparation was by the immunoSEQ multiplex PCR assay. The source is immuneACCESS, and TCRdb retained only in-frame sequences with V and J called. Part of the clones is not carried over; for the studies checked, unresolved V genes explain less than half of this, and the remainder is unexplained. Recorded for this sample are approximately 150,000 clones; 94% of them occurred a single time. The top ten clonotypes cover 12% to 15% of the sample. Taken from cysteine to phenylalanine, the CDR3 has 15 residues. Left in the record is the CDR3 DNA by itself, 45 bases read in frame from the first base. Trimming accounts for 4 bases at V and 4 bases at J, while the number of junction bases matched to no gene is 7. The germline V gene (reference sequence) specifies LGHDT as CDR1 and YNNKEL as CDR2.

This TCR was recovered from a man aged 55 to 70 with colorectal cancer. What was sequenced was PBMCs. The chain joins TRBV3-1 (or the pseudogene TRBV3-2) to TRBJ1-1; a stretch of 9 junction bases matches TRBD1. The CDR3 amino acid sequence is: CASSPWDREATEAFF. The DNA reads TGTGCCAGCAGCCCCTGGGACAGGGAGGCCACTGAAGCTTTCTTT.